This T cell receptor beta chain is from a study of cytomegalovirus exposure and HLA in healthy donors. Regarding this clone: The antigen remains unidentified.

Germline CDR1 is ENHRY and CDR2 is SYGVKD. The CDR3 is 13 residues long. J was trimmed by 2 bases and V by 4 bases; bases with no gene match: 0. Points from the study as a whole: The sole available immune exposure information was CMV serostatus.

The study ran its PCR with 60 Vbeta and 13 Jbeta primers. The data were produced by immunoSEQ multiplex PCR, yet TCRdb's version contains in-frame clones alone and is incomplete. The listing contains around 190,000 clones. This sequence joins TRBV10-3 and TRBJ2-7, with 9 bases fitting TRBD1. The TCR was taken from a woman in her twenties or thirties in good health and CMV-seropositive. Sequencing used PBMCs. CDR3 in DNA: TGTGCCATCAGTGGGACAGGGGCCTACGAGCAGTACTTC. Its protein is CAISGTGAYEQYF.